The rows below give T cell receptor beta chains drawn from one sample of a study of T cell changes during pregnancy in multiple sclerosis. Using immunoSEQ multiplex PCR, the repertoire was profiled, and TCRdb retains in-frame clones only, with some absent. Among about 50,000 clones listed, roughly 94% were seen once. Material: CD4+ T cells from peripheral blood mononuclear cells, obtained in the third trimester of pregnancy. The receptors derive from a female donor with multiple sclerosis, enrolled in a pregnancy study. CDR3s leave out the opening cysteine and the closing phenylalanine or tryptophan. Each record gives: CDR3 protein, clone size, V gene, J gene. Size tells how often a clone was seen (once, few, many) or the class of an expanded clone, and some rows leave it out.

ASSPGGATWDIQY,once,TRBV5-1,TRBJ2-4
ASSRGGLAGGRPSDTQY,once,TRBV7-9,TRBJ2-3
ASSSRTGSNEKLF,NA,TRBV11-3,TRBJ1-4
ASSYSNRGGRNTIY,NA,TRBV6-5,TRBJ1-3
ASTGQGGRSPLH,NA,TRBV2,TRBJ1-6
ASSLVPGGGNYNEQF,NA,TRBV7-2,TRBJ2-1
ASSIWISGRANEQF,NA,TRBV19,TRBJ2-1
ASSFMGQTSYEQY,once,TRBV5-5,TRBJ2-7
ASSLGAGGPETQY,NA,TRBV7-7,TRBJ2-5
ASSLGQPTDTQY,once,TRBV28,TRBJ2-3
ASSLRGVRTEAF,NA,TRBV7-2,TRBJ1-1
ASSTVSYGYT,NA,TRBV19,TRBJ1-2
AWSAGSGYT,NA,TRBV30,TRBJ1-2
ASRGQGLEKLF,NA,TRBV5-1,TRBJ1-4
ASSQRGLAGVTDTQY,NA,TRBV4-3,TRBJ2-3
AWSGTSGYYEQF,NA,TRBV30,TRBJ2-1
ASSTGLTYEQY,NA,TRBV5-6,TRBJ2-7
ASSPGLGETQY,NA,TRBV18,TRBJ2-5
ASTGLAGGTEQF,NA,TRBV2,TRBJ2-1
ASGLVGKMTDQQDGEQF,NA,TRBV12-5,TRBJ2-1
ASSPGLAGGPLSTDTQY,once,TRBV4-2,TRBJ2-3
ASSARDRGSNQPQH,NA,TRBV6-1,TRBJ1-5
ASSMGGGPTDTQY,NA,TRBV19,TRBJ2-3
ASSRRGGYEQY,once,TRBV7-2,TRBJ2-7
AWSEKRGVTGELF,NA,TRBV30,TRBJ2-2
ASSAPGGTHHLNTEAF,NA,TRBV21-1,TRBJ1-1
ASSTSLGLSLYEQY,NA,TRBV7-2,TRBJ2-7
ASSIQTGASSPLH,once,TRBV19,TRBJ1-6
AWSVLETQY,NA,TRBV30,TRBJ2-5
SVSQRLARYNEQF,NA,TRBV29-1,TRBJ2-1
ASSLVSRHIYGYT,NA,TRBV11-2,TRBJ1-2
ASRPTGSRNIQY,NA,TRBV5-6,TRBJ2-4
ASSSLQGSEQY,NA,TRBV7-2,TRBJ2-7
ASRSLPTNYGYT,NA,TRBV6-5,TRBJ1-2
ASSLRDRAQNSPLH,NA,TRBV28,TRBJ1-6
ASRAQGTMNTEAF,NA,TRBV7-8,TRBJ1-1
ASSSSGREGTEAF,NA,TRBV7-3,TRBJ1-1
ASSRQQGNEQF,NA,TRBV21-1,TRBJ2-1
ASGLTPDRVRGGELF,NA,TRBV12-5,TRBJ2-2
ASPTLTITASYEQY,NA,TRBV12-2,TRBJ2-7
ASGLVLAETGELF,few,TRBV12-5,TRBJ2-2
ASSPRQDYGYT,NA,TRBV5-6,TRBJ1-2
AIRGDSSNSPLH,NA,TRBV10-3,TRBJ1-6
ASKPDRGWNQPQH,once,TRBV28,TRBJ1-5
ASSLRTGSGANVLT,NA,TRBV7-3,TRBJ2-6
ASSEGGGGNQPQH,NA,TRBV6-1,TRBJ1-5
ASSVESGQMNTEAF,NA,TRBV9,TRBJ1-1
ATSSRLAGASYEQY,NA,TRBV15,TRBJ2-7
ASSELPGTNEKLF,NA,TRBV6-4,TRBJ1-4
ASSQSRTESEQY,NA,TRBV4-1,TRBJ2-7
SAPGGTEAF,NA,TRBV20-1,TRBJ1-1
ASSSLTKDGETNQPQH,NA,TRBV27,TRBJ1-5